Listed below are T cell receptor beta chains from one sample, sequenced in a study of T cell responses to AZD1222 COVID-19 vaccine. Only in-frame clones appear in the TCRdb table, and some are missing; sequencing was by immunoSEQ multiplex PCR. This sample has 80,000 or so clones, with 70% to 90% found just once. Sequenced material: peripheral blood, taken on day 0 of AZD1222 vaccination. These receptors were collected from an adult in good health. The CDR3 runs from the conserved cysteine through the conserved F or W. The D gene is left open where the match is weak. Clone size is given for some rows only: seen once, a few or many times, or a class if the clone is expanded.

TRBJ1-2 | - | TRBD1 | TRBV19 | TGTGCCAGTAGTATCGCGGGGCAGGGGGCTGTCGGCTACACCTTC | CASSIAGQGAVGYTF
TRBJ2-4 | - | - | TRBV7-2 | TGTGCCAGCAGCCCCACGCCGGCCAGGGGGGGAAACATTCAGTACTTC | CASSPTPARGGNIQYF
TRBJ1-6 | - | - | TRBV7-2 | TGTGCCAGCAGCCCCCAGGGAGCGGGTTATAATTCACCCCTCCACTTT | CASSPQGAGYNSPLHF
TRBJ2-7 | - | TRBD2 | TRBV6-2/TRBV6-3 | TGTGCCAGCAGTCGTCCGCGCGGGGGGGGAACCTCCTACGAGCAGTACTTC | CASSRPRGGGTSYEQYF
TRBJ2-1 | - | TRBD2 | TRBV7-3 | TGTGCCAGCAGCTTAACGGCCACTAGCGGGAGTGAGCAGTTCTTC | CASSLTATSGSEQFF
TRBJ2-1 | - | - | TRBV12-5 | TGTGCTAGTGGTTTGTACAGGGCGGGGGACAATGAGCAGTTCTTC | CASGLYRAGDNEQFF
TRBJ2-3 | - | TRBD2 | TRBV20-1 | TGCAGTGCTAGTAGACTAGCGGGAATCCGAACTAGCACAGATACGCAGTATTTT | CSASRLAGIRTSTDTQYF
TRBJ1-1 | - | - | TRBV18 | TGTGCCAGCTCACCTGTACAGAGGAACACTGAAGCTTTCTTT | CASSPVQRNTEAFF
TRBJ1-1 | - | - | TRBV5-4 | TGTGCCAGCAGGTCCGGGACGAGGAACACTGAAGCTTTCTTT | CASRSGTRNTEAFF
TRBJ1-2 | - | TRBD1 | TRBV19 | TGTGCCAGTAGGAGACAGGGGGCGGGCGGCTACACCTTC | CASRRQGAGGYTF
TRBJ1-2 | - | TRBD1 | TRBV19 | TGTGCCAGTAGTATTTGGGACAGGCCGGACTATGGCTACACCTTC | CASSIWDRPDYGYTF
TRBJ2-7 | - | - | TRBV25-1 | TGTGCCAGCAGTGCTCCCCTCCGGGGCGGTATTCAGTACTTC | CASSAPLRGGIQYF
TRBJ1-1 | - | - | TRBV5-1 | TGCGCCAGCAGCTTTAAATCCGACACTGAAGCTTTCTTT | CASSFKSDTEAFF
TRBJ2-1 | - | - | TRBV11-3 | TGTGCCAGCAGCTCCACCCCGCAGGGCTCCTACAATGAGCAGTTCTTC | CASSSTPQGSYNEQFF
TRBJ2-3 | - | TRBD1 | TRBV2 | TGTGCCAGCAGGATACAGGGGTCCCGCACAGATACGCAGTATTTT | CASRIQGSRTDTQYF
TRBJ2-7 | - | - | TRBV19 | TGTGCCAGTAGTATTGGGGGGAGCTACGAGCAGTACTTC | CASSIGGSYEQYF
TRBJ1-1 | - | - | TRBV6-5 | TGTGCCAGCAGCGGGACGGAGAACACTGAAGCTTTCTTT | CASSGTENTEAFF
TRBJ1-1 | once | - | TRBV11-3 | TGTGCCAGCAGCTTGGGCAGGGGCACTGAAGCTTTCTTT | CASSLGRGTEAFF
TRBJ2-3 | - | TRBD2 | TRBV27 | TGTGCCAGCAGTTTCGACCAGACTAGCGGGAAGGCAGATACGCAGTATTTT | CASSFDQTSGKADTQYF
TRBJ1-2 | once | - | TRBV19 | TGTGCCAGTACTCAGGGGCGGGAGGGCTATGGCTACACCTTC | CASTQGREGYGYTF
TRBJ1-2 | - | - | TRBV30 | TGTGCCTGGAGGGGTTTGCACTATGGCTACACCTTC | CAWRGLHYGYTF
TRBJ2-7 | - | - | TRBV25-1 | TGTGCCAGCAGTGCGGGCGGTAGTAACGAGCAGTACTTC | CASSAGGSNEQYF
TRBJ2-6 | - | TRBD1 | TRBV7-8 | TGTGCCAGCAGCTACAGGGGATCTGGGGCCAACGTCCTGACTTTC | CASSYRGSGANVLTF
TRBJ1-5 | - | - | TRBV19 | TGTGCCAGTAGTTTGAAGACAGCATCCAATCAGCCCCAGCATTTT | CASSLKTASNQPQHF
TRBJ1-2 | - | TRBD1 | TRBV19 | TGTGCCAGTAGTATAGGCGGGACAGTGTATGGCTACACCTTC | CASSIGGTVYGYTF
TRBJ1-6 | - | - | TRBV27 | TGTGCCAGCAGTTTATGGGCGGCTAATTCACCCCTCCACTTT | CASSLWAANSPLHF
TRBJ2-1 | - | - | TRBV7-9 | TGTGCCAGCATGAGGGAGGTGGAGCAGTTCTTC | CASMREVEQFF
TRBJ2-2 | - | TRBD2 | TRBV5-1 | TGCGCCAGCAGCTTAACTAGCGGAGAGAACACCGGGGAGCTGTTTTTT | CASSLTSGENTGELFF
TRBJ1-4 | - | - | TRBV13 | TGTGCCAGCAGCTTAGATCGGCAAACTAATGAAAAACTGTTTTTT | CASSLDRQTNEKLFF
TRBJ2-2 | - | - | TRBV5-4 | TGTGCCAGCAGCTTAAGCGAATCCTTCGGGGAGCTGTTTTTT | CASSLSESFGELFF
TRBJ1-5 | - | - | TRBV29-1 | TGCAGCGTTGATACAGGGTCCAATCAGCCCCAGCATTTT | CSVDTGSNQPQHF
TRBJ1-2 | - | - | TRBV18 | TGTGCCAGCTCACCAAGAGCGGGCTTGGGACAAGGCAAAGGCTACACCTTC | CASSPRAGLGQGKGYTF
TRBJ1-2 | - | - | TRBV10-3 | TGTGCCATCAGCCTGGGGCAGGGAGGGAATGGCTACACCTTC | CAISLGQGGNGYTF
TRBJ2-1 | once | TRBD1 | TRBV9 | TGTGCCAGCAGCGGGGACAGGGGAACGGGGAATGAGCAGTTCTTC | CASSGDRGTGNEQFF
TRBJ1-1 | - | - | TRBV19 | TGTGCCAGTAGTCTTCGAGCGTCCCCTAACACTGAAGCTTTCTTT | CASSLRASPNTEAFF
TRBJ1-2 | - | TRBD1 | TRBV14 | TGTGCCAGCAGCCAAGATCTGGGACAGTTCTATGGCTACACCTTC | CASSQDLGQFYGYTF
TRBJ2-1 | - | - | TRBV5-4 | TGTGCCAGCAGCTTGGGGGGGAGCAGGGGATACAATGAGCAGTTCTTC | CASSLGGSRGYNEQFF
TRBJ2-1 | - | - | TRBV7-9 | TGTGCCAGCAGCTTAGTGCGCACCTACAATGAGCAGTTCTTC | CASSLVRTYNEQFF
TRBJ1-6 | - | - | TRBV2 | TGTGCCAGCGGGTTACAGGAGGATTCACCCCTCCACTTT | CASGLQEDSPLHF
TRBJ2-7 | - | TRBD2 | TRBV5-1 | TGCGCCAGCAGCCGTAGCGGGGGGGGCGAGCAGTACTTC | CASSRSGGGEQYF
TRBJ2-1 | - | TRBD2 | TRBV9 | TGTGCCAGCAGGGGTAGCGGGAGAGCGTACAATGAGCAGTTCTTC | CASRGSGRAYNEQFF
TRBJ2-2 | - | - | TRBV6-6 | TGTGCCAGCAGTTGGCGTGTAGTTGGCGGGGAGCTGTTTTTT | CASSWRVVGGELFF
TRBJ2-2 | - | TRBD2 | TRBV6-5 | TGTGCCAGCAGATATTACGGGGGGACCGGGGAGCTGTTTTTT | CASRYYGGTGELFF
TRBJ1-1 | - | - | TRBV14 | TGTGCCAGCAGCTTGTACGACCGGGAGGTGAACACTGAAGCTTTCTTT | CASSLYDREVNTEAFF
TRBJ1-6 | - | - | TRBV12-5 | TGTGCTAGTGGTTTCACCGAATTCTATTCACCCCTCCACTTT | CASGFTEFYSPLHF
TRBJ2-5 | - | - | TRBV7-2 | TGTGCCAGCTCCTTAGTAGGAGGGACAGAGACCCAGTACTTC | CASSLVGGTETQYF